A single sample is the source of the 24 T cell receptor beta chains below, sequenced in a study of cytomegalovirus exposure and HLA in healthy donors. PCR used 60 Vbeta primers and 13 Jbeta primers. The data were produced by immunoSEQ multiplex PCR, yet TCRdb's version contains in-frame clones alone and is incomplete. Among fewer than 200,000 clones listed, 80% to 85% were seen once. Sequenced input: PBMCs. These receptors all stem from a woman in her 30s in good health and CMV-seronegative.

J is TRBJ2-5 and V is TRBV7-9; 7 bases agree with TRBD1. This CDR3 has 16 amino acids. Germline V gene lookup returns CDR1 SEHNR and CDR2 FQNEAQ (reference sequence). V lost 3 bases and J lost 2; bases outside the gene matches: 9. CDR3 nucleotide sequence: TGTGCCAGCAGCTTCGACAGGGACCCAAAACAAGAGACCCAGTACTTC. Translation gives CASSFDRDPKQETQYF.

CDR3 sequence reads: CASSLAQGYEQYF. The DNA for the CDR3 is TGTGCCAGCAGCTTAGCGCAGGGCTACGAGCAGTACTTC. The chain carries TRBV11-2 and TRBJ2-7, with D perhaps matching TRBD1 (5 bases). Trimming left V 1 base short and J 3 bases short, with 7 bases between. The CDR3 length is 13 residues. Per the germline V gene, CDR1 is SGHAT and CDR2 is FQNNGV.

This clone was observed a few times. The gene calls are TRBV7-2 and TRBJ1-1, with TRBD1 matching over 7 bases. CDR1 and CDR2 (germline): SGHTA, FQGNSA. Trimming removed 7 bases from V and 2 bases from J; junction bases left unmatched: 10. The CDR3 length is 15 residues. This CDR3 is CASNKDRVQNTEAFF. CDR3 sequence (DNA): TGTGCCAGCAACAAAGACAGGGTCCAAAACACTGAAGCTTTCTTT. The entire variable domain, with the rest obtained from reference TRBV7-2 and TRBJ1-1, is as follows: GAGVSQSPSNKVTEKGKDVELRCDPISGHTALYWYRQSLGQGLEFLIYFQGNSAPDKSGLPSDRFSAERTGGSVSTLTIQRTQQEDSAVYLCASNKDRVQNTEAFFGQGTRLTVV.

The V gene is TRBV5-4, the J gene TRBJ1-2; 9 bases line up with TRBD1. Germline CDR1 SGHNT, CDR2 YYREEE (reference sequence). CDR3 size: 14 residues. After removal of 4 bases from V and 7 bases from J, the junction contained 8 bases not matched to a gene. The CDR3 DNA follows: TGTGCCAGCAGCCCCTTGGACAGGGGTGGTGGCTACACCTTC. Its translation: CASSPLDRGGGYTF.

The chain employs TRBV5-1 and TRBJ1-5; D uncertain. The germline V gene encodes CDR1 SGHRS and CDR2 YFSETQ. The V end lost 4 bases, the J end lost 5 bases, and 10 bases lay between the germline ends. CDR3 length equals 13 residues. The CDR3, as DNA: TGCGCCAGCAGCGAGTGGGGAGATCAGCCCCAGCATTTT. This gives the protein CASSEWGDQPQHF.

This CDR3 reads CASSYRGTGNTIYF. CDR3 bases: TGTGCCAGCAGTTACAGGGGGACCGGAAACACCATATATTTT. This chain joins TRBV28 and TRBJ1-3; TRBD1 aligns across 8 bases. This CDR3 is built from 14 residues. Germline V lookup: CDR1 MDHEN, CDR2 SYDVKM. J lost 4 bases, V lost 4 bases, and 3 bases had no gene match. The whole variable domain, filled in from reference TRBV28 and TRBJ1-3, reads DVKVTQSSRYLVKRTGEKVFLECVQDMDHENMFWYRQDPGLGLRLIYFSYDVKMKEKGDIPEGYSVSREKKERFSLILESASTNQTSMYLCASSYRGTGNTIYFGEGSWLTVV.

This chain uses TRBV27 with TRBJ2-7, with 9 bases that match TRBD2. This CDR3 contains 13 residues. The V segment lost 9 bases and the J segment 3 bases; nucleotides outside the gene matches: 6. Germline V gives CDR1 MNHEY, CDR2 SMNVEV (reference sequence). The CDR3, as DNA: TGTGCCAGTTCTAGCGGGATCCACTACGAGCAGTACTTC. Residues: CASSSGIHYEQYF.

Comment on this clone: The junction departs from germline at one end; a sequencing error may be responsible. CDR3 residues: CASVSVGSSGANGLTF. In nucleotides, the CDR3 is TGTGCCAGCGTATCGGTCGGGTCTTCTGGGGCCAACGGCCTGACTTTC. The chain uses TRBV28 and TRBJ2-6; D may be TRBD1 (5 bases). The germline gives CDR1 MDHEN, CDR2 SYDVKM. The CDR3 sequence is 16 residues long.

This clone was detected only a few times. The genes are TRBV19 and TRBJ1-2; D is ambiguous. Between the trimmed V and J ends, which lost 6 bases and 2 bases, there was a span of 7 bases. The CDR3 has 12 amino acids. Per germline, CDR1 LNHDA and CDR2 SQIVND (reference sequence). CDR3 sequence (DNA): TGTGCCAGTAGGTCGGGGAACTATGGCTACACCTTC. As protein: CASRSGNYGYTF.

The chain links TRBV5-1 to TRBJ2-6, with a tentative D call TRBD1 (5 bases). The V and J ends lost 4 bases and 0 bases respectively, with 14 bases between them. Germline values: CDR1 SGHRS, CDR2 YFSETQ. CDR3 length equals 17 residues. CDR3 protein: CASSPYVQGSGANVLTF. As DNA, the CDR3 is TGCGCCAGCAGCCCATACGTTCAGGGCTCTGGGGCCAACGTCCTGACTTTC.

The rearrangement links TRBV5-1 to TRBJ1-1, with unresolved D. V was pared by 0 bases and J by 2 bases, with 8 bases between. The germline V gene encodes CDR1 SGHRS and CDR2 YFSETQ. This CDR3 has 14 amino acids. The CDR3 here is CASSLGSVNTEAFF. The CDR3 DNA reads as TGCGCCAGCAGCTTGGGGTCAGTAAACACTGAAGCTTTCTTT. Variable domain in full (rest from reference TRBV5-1 and TRBJ1-1): KAGVTQTPRYLIKTRGQQVTLSCSPISGHRSVSWYQQTPGQGLQFLFEYFSETQRNKGNFPGRFSGRQFSNSRSEMNVSTLELGDSALYLCASSLGSVNTEAFFGQGTRLTVV.

In this sample, this clone turned up once. The V call is TRBV5-4, the J call TRBJ2-5; tentative D call: TRBD2 (6 bases). V lost 1 base to trimming and J lost 5 bases, with 12 bases between them. The CDR3 extends over 14 amino acids. Germline CDR1 and CDR2: SGHNT and YYREEE (reference sequence). CDR3 nucleotides: TGTGCCAGCAGCTTGCGCGGGGACCGGGAGACCCAGTACTTC. Translation gives CASSLRGDRETQYF. Together with reference TRBV5-4 and TRBJ2-5, the CDR3 gives the full variable domain: ETGVTQSPTHLIKTRGQQVTLRCSSQSGHNTVSWYQQALGQGPQFIFQYYREEENGRGNFPPRFSGLQFPNYSSELNVNALELDDSALYLCASSLRGDRETQYFGPGTRLLVL.

This clone has more than one count but fewer than ten. V gene TRBV28 combines with J gene TRBJ1-3, with 12 bases aligning to TRBD1. Germline trimming cut 5 bases from V and 1 base from J; bases unmatched to any gene: 3. The germline V gene encodes CDR1 MDHEN and CDR2 SYDVKM. The CDR3 runs 16 residues. The CDR3: CASSPGQGASGNTIYF. CDR3 coding DNA: TGTGCCAGCAGTCCGGGACAGGGGGCGTCTGGAAACACCATATATTTT.

The CDR3 DNA is TGTGCCAGCAGCCTGGCGGGGGGACTAGCAGGAGAGACCCAGTACTTC. Encoded protein: CASSLAGGLAGETQYF. The chain links TRBV5-4 to TRBJ2-5; TRBD2 aligns across 9 bases. CDR1 and CDR2 from the germline V gene are SGHNT and YYREEE (reference sequence). The CDR3 consists of 16 residues. Trimming took 4 bases from V and 4 from J; bases not matched to a gene: 11.

The genes are TRBV4-3 and TRBJ2-3; D uncertain. This CDR3 has 13 residues. V gave up 1 base and J gave up 6 bases, with 8 bases separating them. CDR1 is LGHNA and CDR2 is YSLEER in the germline V gene. CDR3 sequence (DNA): TGCGCCAGCAGCCAAGTTTCTCGGGATACGCAGTATTTT. Its protein is CASSQVSRDTQYF.

In the case of this clone: A junction boundary mismatches the germline segment, possibly from a read error. The V and J genes are TRBV7-9 and TRBJ1-1, with D uncertain. Germline assignment: CDR1 SEHNR and CDR2 FQNEAQ (reference sequence). The length of the CDR3 is 12 residues. DNA for the CDR3: TGTTCCAGCAGCCTTGGGCAGACTGAAGCTTTCTTT. Protein product: CSSSLGQTEAFF.

J is TRBJ2-2 and V is TRBV6-5, with D possibly matching TRBD2 (6 bases). Trimming pared 7 bases from V and 5 bases from J, leaving 14 bases between. The germline V gene encodes CDR1 MNHEY and CDR2 SVGAGI. This CDR3 is built from 14 residues. The CDR3 protein is CASNGAAGTGELFF. The CDR3 DNA follows: TGTGCCAGCAATGGCGCTGCGGGGACCGGGGAGCTGTTTTTT.

The V call is TRBV19, the J call TRBJ1-1; unclear D gene. V was shortened by 7 bases and J by 0 bases, with 9 bases between the two germline ends. Germline V gene data show CDR1 as LNHDA and CDR2 as SQIVND (reference sequence). This CDR3 spans 13 amino acids. In DNA form, the CDR3 reads TGTGCCAGTAACAAAGGAGTGAACACTGAAGCTTTCTTT. Its protein product is CASNKGVNTEAFF.

This clone is a singleton in its sample. V and J are TRBV9 and TRBJ2-2; no clear D. In germline, CDR1 is SGDLS, CDR2 YYNGEE. Trimming pared 3 bases from V and 7 bases from J, leaving 7 bases between. CDR3 length: 12 residues. The DNA of the CDR3 is TGTGCCAGCAGCGCACGACACGGGGAGCTGTTTTTT. It yields the protein CASSARHGELFF.

This clone was seen more than once but under ten times. The V call is TRBV5-6, the J call TRBJ1-5; possible D gene TRBD1, 5 bases. The ends were cut back, 2 bases at V and 3 bases at J, with 12 bases in the middle. The CDR3 contains 15 residues. Germline CDR1 is SGHDT and CDR2 is YYEEEE. For the CDR3, the DNA is TGTGCCAGCAGCTTCAAACCAGGGAACAATCAGCCCCAGCATTTT. As protein: CASSFKPGNNQPQHF.

The chain recombines TRBV29-1 with TRBJ1-1, with TRBD1 as a possible D gene (5 bases). V lost 1 base to trimming and J lost 0 bases, with 6 bases between them. The CDR3 length is 13 residues. CDR1 is SQVTM and CDR2 is ANQGSEA in the germline V gene. This CDR3 is CSVEGQMNTEAFF. The CDR3 coding sequence is TGCAGCGTTGAAGGACAGATGAACACTGAAGCTTTCTTT.

J is TRBJ1-2 and V is TRBV27; weak D call: TRBD1 (6 bases). The CDR3 length is 17 residues. Trimming removed 6 bases at V and 8 bases at J, with 28 bases between. Per the germline V gene, CDR1 is MNHEY and CDR2 is SMNVEV (reference sequence). The DNA for the CDR3 is TGTGCCAGCAGAGTGTCGTCTGCAGGGGTCCAAGCTCAGGGCTACACCTTC. Its translation is CASRVSSAGVQAQGYTF.

The chain links TRBV18 to TRBJ2-1; 10 bases fit TRBD1. Germline-derived CDR1 and CDR2 are KGHSH and LQKENI. This CDR3 has 17 amino acids. V shed 4 bases, J shed 9 bases, and the junction held 15 bases outside the gene matches. CDR3 region: CASSRVPGQGSAGEQFF. The DNA of the CDR3 is TGTGCCAGCTCACGAGTTCCGGGACAGGGGTCGGCGGGTGAGCAGTTCTTC.

CDR3 DNA sequence: TGTGCCACCAGCATAACGAGAGGGACAGGGGAGACCCAGTACTTC. Amino acids: CATSITRGTGETQYF. The rearrangement links TRBV15 to TRBJ2-5; the match to TRBD1 covers 9 bases. Germline CDR1 is LNHNV and CDR2 is YYDKDF (reference sequence). With V trimmed by 4 bases and J by 5 bases, 8 bases remained unmatched. The CDR3 has 15 residues. Full variable domain (remainder filled in from reference TRBV15 and TRBJ2-5): DAMVIQNPRYQVTQFGKPVTLSCSQTLNHNVMYWYQQKSSQAPKLLFHYYDKDFNNEADTPDNFQSRRPNTSFCFLDIRSPGLGDTAMYLCATSITRGTGETQYFGPGTRLLVL.